These 27 T cell receptor beta chains were sequenced from one sample in a study of CD8 T cells in Susac syndrome. With random hexamers, reverse transcription was performed on about 0.5 to 1 ug of RNA. TCRdb re-analysed the immunoSEQ multiplex PCR reads in MiXCR, keeping a single row per CDR3 protein. The table includes about 300,000 distinct CDR3 sequences, about 91% detected once. Sequencing input: CD8+ T cells from PBMCs. These receptor sequences come from a human donor with multiple sclerosis.

This chain joins TRBV7-2 and TRBJ2-1; D not resolved. V gave up 5 bases and J gave up 1 base, with 12 bases separating them. The CDR3 has 15 amino acids. Looked up from germline, CDR1 is SGHTA and CDR2 is FQGNSA. CDR3 residues: CASSPILESYNEQFF. In nucleotides, the CDR3 is TGTGCCAGCAGCCCGATCCTAGAGTCCTACAATGAGCAGTTCTTC.

In DNA form, the CDR3 reads TGTGCTAGTGGTTTTCCGTCGGTCGATGGGGGCGAGCAGTACTTC. Residues: CASGFPSVDGGEQYF. The gene calls are TRBV12-5 and TRBJ2-7, with D perhaps assigned TRBD1 or TRBD2 (5 bases each). Germline assignment: CDR1 LGHNT and CDR2 FRNRAP. The CDR3 covers 15 residues. Trimming cost V 3 bases and J 6 bases, with 18 bases left between them.

This clonotype turned up a few times. The chain uses TRBV4-1 and TRBJ2-1; possibly TRBD1 for D (6 bases). The ends were cut back, 3 bases at V and 10 bases at J, with 22 bases in the middle. There are 16 residues in the CDR3. Germline assignment: CDR1 MGHRA and CDR2 YSYEKL. CDR3 loop: CASSQGAKMGAGEQFF. The CDR3 nucleotides read TGCGCCAGCAGCCAGGGCGCTAAAATGGGGGCAGGGGAGCAGTTCTTC.

V and J are TRBV24-1 and TRBJ1-2; D uncertain. CDR3 length equals 14 residues. The V end lost 4 bases, the J end lost 4 bases, and 12 bases lay between the germline ends. Per germline, CDR1 KGHDR and CDR2 SFDVKD. The CDR3: CATSDPRTGYGYTF. The CDR3 nucleotides are TGTGCCACCAGTGACCCGCGGACGGGCTATGGCTACACCTTC.

The chain has TRBV7-9 and TRBJ2-4, with 7 positions matching TRBD1. V shed 5 bases, J shed 8 bases, and the junction held 9 bases outside the gene matches. The CDR3 has 14 amino acids. CDR1 and CDR2 from the germline V gene are SEHNR and FQNEAQ (reference sequence). This CDR3 is CASSPTDRAYIQYF. The DNA for the CDR3 is TGTGCCAGCAGCCCGACTGACAGGGCGTACATTCAGTACTTC.

The rearrangement joins TRBV9 to TRBJ2-5; D gene uncertain. The CDR3 is 14 amino acids. The germline CDR1 and CDR2 sequences are SGDLS and YYNGEE. Trimming took off 3 bases at V and 2 bases at J, with 11 bases between the two ends. The CDR3 DNA sequence: TGTGCCAGCAGCGGCAGTTTGGGTCAAGAGACCCAGTACTTC. Translated: CASSGSLGQETQYF.

The sample holds a few counts of this clonotype. The chain joins TRBV7-9 to TRBJ1-1; D possibly corresponds to TRBD1 (5 bases). The germline gives CDR1 SEHNR, CDR2 FQNEAQ (reference sequence). The CDR3 length is 14 residues. The V end was cut by 10 bases, the J end by 1 base, with 16 bases between. CDR3 in DNA: TGTGCCACGCCCAGCAGGGAACAGAACACTGAAGCTTTCTTT. The encoded protein is CATPSREQNTEAFF.

V usage is TRBV7-2 and J usage is TRBJ2-1; 8 bases are shared with TRBD2. The CDR3 has 12 amino acids. V was clipped by 5 bases and J by 10 bases; unmatched bases: 4. Per the germline V gene, CDR1 is SGHTA and CDR2 is FQGNSA. The CDR3 loop is CASSISGEEQFF. The CDR3 DNA follows: TGTGCCAGCAGCATTAGCGGGGAAGAGCAGTTCTTC. The full variable domain, its missing parts supplied by reference TRBV7-2 and TRBJ2-1, is GAGVSQSPSNKVTEKGKDVELRCDPISGHTALYWYRQSLGQGLEFLIYFQGNSAPDKSGLPSDRFSAERTGGSVSTLTIQRTQQEDSAVYLCASSISGEEQFFGPGTRLTVL.

This rearrangement joins TRBV5-6 to TRBJ2-7, with a tentative D call TRBD1 (5 bases). Trimming took 9 bases from V and 0 from J, leaving 16 bases between them. CDR3 length: 14 residues. The germline V gene has CDR1 SGHDT and CDR2 YYEEEE. CDR3 DNA: TGTGCCACCGCCGGTCGGACAACCTCCTACGAGCAGTACTTC. It yields the protein CATAGRTTSYEQYF.

The chain uses TRBV7-6 and TRBJ2-1; D may match TRBD1 or TRBD2 (6 bases each). In germline, CDR1 is SGHVS, CDR2 FNYEAQ. The CDR3 is 16 amino acids. Trimming cost V 5 bases and J 6 bases, with 20 bases left between them. CDR3 DNA: TGTGCCAGCAGCCCCGGGAGCTGGTCGGGGGCCAATGAGCAGTTCTTC. Amino acid sequence: CASSPGSWSGANEQFF.

This clonotype was seen just once. This chain links TRBV6-5 with TRBJ2-7; 7 nucleotides line up with TRBD1. Trimming cost V 0 bases and J 6 bases; bases outside gene matches: 5. This CDR3 contains 14 residues. Germline V gene lookup returns CDR1 MNHEY and CDR2 SVGAGI. CDR3 residues: CASSYSRQGPEQYF. CDR3 DNA sequence: TGTGCCAGCAGTTACTCGCGACAGGGTCCCGAGCAGTACTTC.

V is TRBV12-3 or TRBV12-4 and J is TRBJ1-4; the D is unclear. The CDR3 is 15 amino acids. V lost 3 bases and J lost 0, with 8 bases in between. In DNA form, the CDR3 reads TGTGCCAGCAGTTTCCGCGCTGCAACTAATGAAAAACTGTTTTTT. Translated: CASSFRAATNEKLFF.

This chain uses TRBV5-1 with TRBJ2-1; 7 bases line up with TRBD2. Germline CDR1 is SGHRS and CDR2 is YFSETQ. This CDR3 contains 16 residues. With 2 bases clipped from V and 4 bases from J, the junction kept 9 bases outside the gene matches. The CDR3 DNA follows: TGCGCCAGCAGCTTCCCCTCGGCGGGGGATTACAATGAGCAGTTCTTC. Its translation: CASSFPSAGDYNEQFF.

The chain links TRBV4-1 to TRBJ2-3; 12 nucleotides agree with TRBD2. CDR1 and CDR2 from the germline V gene are MGHRA and YSYEKL. The CDR3 contains 17 residues. Losses at the gene ends were 4 bases for V and 0 bases for J; bases not matched to a gene: 5. The CDR3: CASSRLAGALSTDTQYF. CDR3 bases: TGCGCCAGCAGCCGACTAGCGGGGGCCTTAAGCACAGATACGCAGTATTTT.

The CDR3, as DNA: TGTGCCAGCAGTTACGCTGGGGGAGCTTTCTTT. Encoded protein: CASSYAGGAFF. This chain uses TRBV6-2 or TRBV6-3 with TRBJ1-1; D might be TRBD1 (5 bases). The CDR3 has 11 residues. V was shortened by 2 bases and J by 10 bases, with 8 bases between the two germline ends. CDR1 is MNHEY, CDR2 SVGEGT, per germline.

The rearrangement links TRBV11-2 to TRBJ1-1; D is possibly TRBD1 (5 bases). The CDR3 is 13 residues long. Germline V gene lookup returns CDR1 SGHAT and CDR2 FQNNGV. V dropped 5 bases and J dropped 5 bases, with 12 bases sitting between them. The CDR3 spells CASSLSWGTEAFF. Here the CDR3 DNA reads TGTGCCAGCAGCCTTTCCTGGGGGACTGAAGCTTTCTTT. The full variable domain, its missing parts supplied by reference TRBV11-2 and TRBJ1-1, is EAGVAQSPRYKIIEKRQSVAFWCNPISGHATLYWYQQILGQGPKLLIQFQNNGVVDDSQLPKDRFSAERLKGVDSTLKIQPAKLEDSAVYLCASSLSWGTEAFFGQGTRLTVV.

This sequence joins TRBV5-1 and TRBJ1-5, with 9 bases fitting TRBD1. The germline gives CDR1 SGHRS, CDR2 YFSETQ. This CDR3 region has 15 residues. Trimming at V came to 4 bases and at J to 3 bases, leaving 5 bases not matched to a gene. CDR3 amino acids: CASSPWTGDNQPQHF. CDR3 DNA: TGCGCCAGCAGCCCCTGGACAGGGGACAATCAGCCCCAGCATTTT.

J is TRBJ2-7 and V is TRBV7-9; D is unclear. V gave up 6 bases and J gave up 5 bases, with 11 bases separating them. Germline assignment: CDR1 SEHNR and CDR2 FQNEAQ (reference sequence). This CDR3 comprises 12 residues. The CDR3 region is CASRQLEDEQYF. In DNA, the CDR3 is TGTGCCAGCAGGCAACTCGAGGACGAGCAGTACTTC.

The chain combines TRBV29-1 with TRBJ2-1, with D tentatively TRBD1 or TRBD2 (5 bases each). The CDR3 extends over 13 amino acids. Germline-derived CDR1 and CDR2 are SQVTM and ANQGSEA. The V and J ends lost 6 bases and 9 bases respectively, with 18 bases between them. The CDR3 DNA sequence: TGCAGCGTGACCCCTGCCACTGGGGGTGAGCAGTTCTTC. Its protein is CSVTPATGGEQFF.

This chain joins TRBV6-2 or TRBV6-3 and TRBJ2-1; maybe TRBD2 (6 bases). Germline CDR1 is MNHEY and CDR2 is SVGEGT. Trimming removed 6 bases from V and 4 bases from J, with 19 bases in between. The CDR3 extends over 16 amino acids. The DNA for the CDR3 is TGTGCCAGCAGCCCCTGGGGGACTTCTAGGTACAATGAGCAGTTCTTC. It codes for CASSPWGTSRYNEQFF.

V usage is TRBV27 and J usage is TRBJ1-6; D call uncertain. Germline V gene lookup returns CDR1 MNHEY and CDR2 SMNVEV (reference sequence). The CDR3 length is 15 residues. Trimming cost V 8 bases and J 5 bases, with 16 bases left between them. The CDR3 DNA sequence: TGTGCCAGCGGGCTCGAGGCGCTGAATAATTCACCCCTCCACTTT. Residues: CASGLEALNNSPLHF.

The rearrangement joins TRBV9 to TRBJ2-7; 10 positions match TRBD1. The CDR3 spans 15 residues. The germline gives CDR1 SGDLS, CDR2 YYNGEE. Trimming at V came to 0 bases and at J to 4 bases, leaving 4 bases not matched to a gene. This CDR3 reads CASSVGQGAVYEQYF. The CDR3 nucleotides read TGTGCCAGCAGCGTAGGACAGGGGGCGGTATACGAGCAGTACTTC.

This chain joins TRBV7-2 and TRBJ1-1; D is undetermined. CDR3 length: 14 residues. The germline gives CDR1 SGHTA, CDR2 FQGNSA. CDR3 in amino acids: CAAADLRVNTEAFF. The DNA for the CDR3 is TGTGCTGCAGCCGACCTGCGGGTGAACACTGAAGCTTTCTTT.

The gene calls are TRBV27 and TRBJ1-1, with TRBD1 identical over 11 bases. The CDR3 consists of 15 residues. V was pared by 3 bases and J by 3 bases, with 3 bases of the junction left unmatched. Germline-derived CDR1 and CDR2 are MNHEY and SMNVEV (reference sequence). The CDR3 DNA reads TGTGCCAGCAGTTTGTGGGGACAGGGGGACACTGAAGCTTTCTTT. This sequence encodes CASSLWGQGDTEAFF.

J is TRBJ2-7 and V is TRBV10-3; D gene ambiguous. The CDR3 sequence is 13 residues long. CDR1 and CDR2 from the germline V gene are ENHRY and SYGVKD. V gave up 4 bases and J gave up 1 base, with 8 bases separating them. The CDR3 DNA is TGTGCCATCAGTGCGGGCAGATCCTACGAGCAGTACTTC. Its protein product is CAISAGRSYEQYF.

The chain joins TRBV30 to TRBJ2-3; D gene unclear. The CDR3 consists of 15 residues. CDR1 and CDR2 (germline): GTSNPN, SVGIG (reference sequence). V lost 1 base and J 0 bases, leaving 11 bases between the germline ends. Here the CDR3 reads CAWSETPTSTDTQYF. The CDR3 DNA sequence: TGTGCCTGGAGTGAGACGCCCACAAGCACAGATACGCAGTATTTT.

This chain connects TRBV2 to TRBJ2-1; D gene uncertain. V lost 3 bases to trimming and J lost 8 bases, with 14 bases between them. CDR3 length: 14 residues. The V gene's germline CDR1 is SNHLY and CDR2 FYNNEI. The CDR3 is CASSDGLPSHEQFF. The CDR3 DNA follows: TGTGCCAGCAGTGATGGCCTCCCGTCCCATGAGCAGTTCTTC. Complete variable domain (other parts from reference TRBV2 and TRBJ2-1): EPEVTQTPSHQVTQMGQEVILRCVPISNHLYFYWYRQILGQKVEFLVSFYNNEISEKSEIFDDQFSVERPDGSNFTLKIRSTKLEDSAMYFCASSDGLPSHEQFFGPGTRLTVL.